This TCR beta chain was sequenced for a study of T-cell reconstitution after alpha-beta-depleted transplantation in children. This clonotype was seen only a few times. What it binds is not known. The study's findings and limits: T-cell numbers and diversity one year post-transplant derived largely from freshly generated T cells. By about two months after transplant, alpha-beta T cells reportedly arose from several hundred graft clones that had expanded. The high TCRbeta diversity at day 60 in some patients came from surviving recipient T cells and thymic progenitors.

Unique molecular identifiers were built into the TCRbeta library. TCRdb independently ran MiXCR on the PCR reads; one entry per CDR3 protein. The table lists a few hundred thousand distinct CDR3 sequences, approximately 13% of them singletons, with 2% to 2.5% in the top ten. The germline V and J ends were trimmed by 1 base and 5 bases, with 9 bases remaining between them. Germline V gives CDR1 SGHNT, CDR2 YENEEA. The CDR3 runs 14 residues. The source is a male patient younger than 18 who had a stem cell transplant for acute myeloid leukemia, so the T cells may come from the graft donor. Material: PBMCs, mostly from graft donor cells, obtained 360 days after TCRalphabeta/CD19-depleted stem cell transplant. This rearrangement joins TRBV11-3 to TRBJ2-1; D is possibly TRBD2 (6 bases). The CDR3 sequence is CASSLGGTDNEQFF. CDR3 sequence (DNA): TGTGCCAGCAGCTTAGGAGGGACTGACAATGAGCAGTTCTTC.